The clone carrying this T cell receptor (beta chain) appeared a single time. After thawing and overnight rest, PBMC were stained with GMM-loaded CD1B tetramer, viability dye and anti-CD3 for sorting. The lipid loaded on the CD1B tetramers was C32 glucose monomycolate from Rhodococcus equi. This record comes from a study of T cells in tuberculosis. Chain pairing is unknown; alpha and beta were sequenced separately. Generated by immunoSEQ multiplex PCR, the TCRdb table keeps only in-frame clones and is missing some. The sample lists about 54,000 clones, around 90% occurring once. The clonotype was recovered from an adult woman with latent tuberculosis. Sequencing used CD1b-GMM tetramer-negative cells sorted from PBMCs.

CDR3 region: CASSYKAGQTYEQYF. Here the CDR3 DNA reads TGTGCCAGCAGCTACAAAGCGGGCCAGACCTACGAGCAGTACTTC. V gene TRBV6-5 combines with J gene TRBJ2-7; a possible D gene is TRBD2 (6 bases). The germline CDR1 and CDR2 sequences are MNHEY and SVGAGI. Trimming stripped 6 bases from V and 2 bases from J, with 17 bases between. The CDR3 extends over 15 amino acids.